A selection of T cell receptor beta chains follows, all from one sample in a study of identical twins. TCRdb processed the 5' RACE reads anew with MiXCR; each CDR3 protein has one entry. The table lists around 960,000 distinct CDR3 sequences, 9% to 15% of them singletons. These data are also associated with another study on yellow fever vaccine responses in identical twins.

Input material: PBMCs. These receptors were obtained from a woman aged 18-29 years in good health. The CDR3 runs from the conserved cysteine through the conserved F or W. The order of the fields is J gene, D gene, V gene, clone size, CDR3 protein, CDR3 DNA. A D gene is named only where the DNA matches it firmly. Clone size appears in some rows only: once, few, many, or a class for an expanded clone.

TRBJ2-2,TRBD1,TRBV29-1,few,CSIGTGNIGELFF,TGCAGCATCGGGACAGGGAACATCGGGGAGCTGTTTTTT
TRBJ2-5,TRBD1,TRBV20-1,many,CSAEARDRVSWTQYF,TGCAGTGCTGAGGCCCGCGACAGGGTCTCTTGGACCCAGTACTTC
TRBJ1-1,NA,TRBV18,once,CASSPGANREAFF,TGTGCCAGCTCACCAGGGGCCAACCGAGAAGCTTTCTTT
TRBJ2-3,NA,TRBV5-4,few,CASSHYGQGPDTQYF,TGTGCCAGCAGCCATTATGGCCAAGGTCCAGATACGCAGTATTTT
TRBJ1-4,NA,TRBV2,NA,CASSVTKGIGEKLFF,TGTGCCAGCAGTGTAACCAAGGGGATAGGGGAAAAACTGTTTTTT
TRBJ2-7,TRBD1,TRBV5-1,NA,CASSGTGVREQYF,TGCGCCAGCAGCGGGACAGGGGTGAGGGAGCAGTACTTC
TRBJ1-1,NA,TRBV29-1,many,CSVEIGGRGTEAFF,TGCAGCGTTGAAATCGGCGGGAGGGGGACTGAAGCTTTCTTT
TRBJ2-1,NA,TRBV2,few,CASSGSGASAYNEQFF,TGTGCCAGCAGTGGATCAGGGGCTTCCGCCTACAATGAGCAGTTCTTC
TRBJ2-3,NA,TRBV7-9,NA,CATLGSVKDTQYF,TGTGCCACCCTAGGGTCAGTCAAAGATACGCAGTATTTT
TRBJ2-3,TRBD1,TRBV4-1,few,CASSQLSGRGNTDTQYF,TGCGCCAGCAGCCAACTGAGCGGCAGGGGGAACACAGATACGCAGTATTTT
TRBJ2-1,TRBD2,TRBV20-1,few,CSARSLAGDRYNEQFF,TGCAGTGCTAGATCACTAGCGGGGGACCGCTACAATGAGCAGTTCTTC
TRBJ1-1,TRBD1,TRBV7-9,many,CASSRQGIEAFF,TGTGCCAGCAGTCGACAGGGGATTGAAGCTTTCTTT
TRBJ1-2,NA,TRBV7-9,few,CASSFVSVGYGYTF,TGTGCCAGCAGCTTTGTTTCTGTTGGCTATGGCTACACCTTC
TRBJ1-1,TRBD1,TRBV28,NA,CASSSGTGIEAFF,TGTGCCAGCAGTTCGGGGACAGGGATTGAAGCTTTCTTT
TRBJ2-1,NA,TRBV7-9,NA,CASSKIPTRMRNEQFF,TGTGCCAGCAGCAAAATCCCTACTAGAATGCGCAATGAGCAGTTCTTC
TRBJ2-3,NA,TRBV5-1,NA,CASSYRRKNSLAGTDTQYF,TGCGCCAGCAGCTACAGGAGGAAAAACTCCCTGGCGGGCACAGATACGCAGTATTTT
TRBJ2-6,NA,TRBV2,few,CASSERRISGANVLTF,TGTGCCAGCAGTGAACGGCGGATCTCTGGGGCCAACGTCCTGACTTTC
TRBJ2-1,NA,TRBV12-3/TRBV12-4,few,CASSFFQTSNEQFF,TGTGCCAGCAGTTTTTTCCAAACCTCCAATGAGCAGTTCTTC
TRBJ1-1,NA,TRBV14,many,CASSQDWMNTEAFF,TGTGCCAGCAGCCAAGATTGGATGAACACTGAAGCTTTCTTT
TRBJ2-5,NA,TRBV10-3,NA,CAISESILSKETQYF,TGTGCCATCAGTGAGTCGATTCTAAGTAAAGAGACCCAGTACTTC
TRBJ2-3,NA,TRBV29-1,NA,CSVEDPGRTDTQYF,TGCAGCGTTGAAGATCCAGGGAGGACAGATACGCAGTATTTT
TRBJ2-2,NA,TRBV12-3/TRBV12-4,many,CASSPQGTGELFF,TGTGCCAGCAGTCCCCAGGGAACCGGGGAGCTGTTTTTT
TRBJ2-1,TRBD2,TRBV20-1,NA,CSARDPAGGPNEQFF,TGCAGTGCTAGAGATCCTGCGGGAGGGCCTAATGAGCAGTTCTTC
TRBJ2-2,TRBD2,TRBV20-1,few,CSARALAGGTNTGELFF,TGCAGTGCTAGGGCACTAGCGGGGGGGACGAACACCGGGGAGCTGTTTTTT
TRBJ1-6,NA,TRBV24-1,NA,CATSRVSRDNSPLHF,TGTGCCACCAGTAGGGTCTCCAGGGATAATTCACCCCTCCACTTT
TRBJ2-7,NA,TRBV20-1,few,CSASPQLPSSYEQYF,TGCAGTGCTAGCCCCCAGCTCCCGAGCTCCTACGAGCAGTACTTC
TRBJ2-7,TRBD2,TRBV27,few,CASRLGTSGYMEQYF,TGTGCCAGCAGACTCGGGACTAGCGGTTACATGGAGCAGTACTTC
TRBJ1-1,NA,TRBV7-9,few,CASSPNRGMNTEAFF,TGTGCCAGCAGTCCAAACCGGGGGATGAACACTGAAGCTTTCTTT
TRBJ2-5,TRBD1,TRBV10-1,few,CASSEALGQGETQYF,TGCGCCAGCAGTGAGGCATTGGGACAGGGGGAGACCCAGTACTTC